This TCR beta chain was profiled in a study of patients and donors after allogeneic stem cell transplantation. TCRdb reprocessed the RT-PCR reads with MiXCR, giving one entry per CDR3 protein. Of fewer than 500,000 distinct CDR3 sequences in the sample, approximately 16% were seen once. CDR3 length: 15 amino acids. The V and J ends lost 5 bases and 6 bases respectively, with 19 bases between them. CDR1 SEHNR and CDR2 FQNEAQ come from the germline V gene (reference sequence). The clonotype originates from a human donor who was either an allogeneic HSCT recipient or a stem cell or donor lymphocyte infusion donor (not recorded which). It is not recorded whose cells these are; they may come from a transplant donor. The V gene is TRBV7-9, the J gene TRBJ1-1; no firm D call. Sequences were obtained from blood, either unsorted or a sorted T cell fraction (not recorded which). The CDR3 DNA reads TGTGCCAGCAGCCTACACCCGGGAGGGTTGGCTGAAGCTTTCTTT. It yields the protein CASSLHPGGLAEAFF.